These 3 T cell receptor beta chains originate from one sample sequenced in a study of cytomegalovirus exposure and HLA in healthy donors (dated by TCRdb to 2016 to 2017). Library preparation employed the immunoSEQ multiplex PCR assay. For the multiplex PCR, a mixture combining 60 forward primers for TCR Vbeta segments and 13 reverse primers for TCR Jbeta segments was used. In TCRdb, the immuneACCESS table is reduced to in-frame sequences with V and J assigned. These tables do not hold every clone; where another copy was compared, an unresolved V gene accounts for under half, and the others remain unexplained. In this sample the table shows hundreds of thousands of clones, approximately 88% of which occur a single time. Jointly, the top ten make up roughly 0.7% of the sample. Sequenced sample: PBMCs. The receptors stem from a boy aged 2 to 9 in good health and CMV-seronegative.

The CDR3 spells CASSLGATSGHTDTQYF. In DNA form, the CDR3 reads TGTGCCAGCAGCTTAGGAGCGACTAGCGGCCACACAGATACGCAGTATTTT. The chain recombines TRBV7-9 with TRBJ2-3, with 9 bases identical to TRBD2. Germline-derived CDR1 and CDR2 are SEHNR and FQNEAQ (reference sequence). This CDR3 is built from 17 residues. The J segment lost 2 bases and the V segment lost 1 base, leaving 7 bases of the junction unmatched.

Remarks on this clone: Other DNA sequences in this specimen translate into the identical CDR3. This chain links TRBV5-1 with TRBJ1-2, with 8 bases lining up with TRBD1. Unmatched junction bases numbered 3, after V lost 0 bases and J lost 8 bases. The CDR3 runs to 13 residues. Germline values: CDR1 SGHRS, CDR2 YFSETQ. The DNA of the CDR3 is TGCGCCAGCAGCTTGGGGACAGGGAACGGCTACACCTTC. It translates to CASSLGTGNGYTF.

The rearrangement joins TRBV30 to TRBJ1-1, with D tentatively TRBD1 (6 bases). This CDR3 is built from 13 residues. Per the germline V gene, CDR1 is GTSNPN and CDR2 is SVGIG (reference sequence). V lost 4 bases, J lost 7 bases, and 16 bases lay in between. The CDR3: CAWTLKGGSEAFF. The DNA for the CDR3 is TGTGCCTGGACCCTAAAGGGGGGGAGTGAAGCTTTCTTT.